This T cell receptor beta chain appears in the sequencing data of a study of OX40 agonist ivuxolimab in advanced cancers. Findings of the study overall: Among the least clonally expanded were partial responders at 0.1-3.0 mg/kg.

Generated by immunoSEQ multiplex PCR, the TCRdb table keeps only in-frame clones and is missing some. Of some 96,000 clones in the sample, approximately 90% are singletons; the top ten hold about 0.15%. In germline, CDR1 is MNHNY, CDR2 SVGAGI (reference sequence). The V and J ends lost 2 bases and 6 bases, in that order; junction bases with no gene match: 3. The CDR3 loop spans 14 amino acids. Comments on this clone: Its matching antigen is unknown.

This chain connects TRBV6-6 to TRBJ1-2, with TRBD1 matching 10 bases. The TCR originated in an adult with an advanced solid tumor such as melanoma, head and neck, liver or kidney cancer. The sample was CD4+ or CD8+ T cells sorted from blood, taken in a trial of the OX40 agonist ivuxolimab. CDR3 nucleotides: TGTGCCAGCAGTTACGACAGGGGGCAAGATGGCTACACCTTC. Protein sequence: CASSYDRGQDGYTF.